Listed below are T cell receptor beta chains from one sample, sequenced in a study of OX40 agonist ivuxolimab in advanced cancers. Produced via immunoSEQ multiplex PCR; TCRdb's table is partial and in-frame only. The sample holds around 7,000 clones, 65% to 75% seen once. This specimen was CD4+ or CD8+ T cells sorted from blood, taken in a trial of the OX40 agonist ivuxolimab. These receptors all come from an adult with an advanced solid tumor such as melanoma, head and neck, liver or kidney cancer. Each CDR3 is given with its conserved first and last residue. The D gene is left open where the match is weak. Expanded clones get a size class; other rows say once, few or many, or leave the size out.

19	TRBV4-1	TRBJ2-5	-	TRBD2	CASSQTASGGRGFGKTQYF	TGCGCCAGCAGCCAAACAGCTAGCGGGGGCAGGGGATTTGGAAAGACCCAGTACTTC
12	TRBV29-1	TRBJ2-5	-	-	CSVETTSETQYF	TGCAGCGTTGAAACGACATCAGAGACCCAGTACTTC
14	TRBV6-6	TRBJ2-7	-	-	CASSYNRLPYEQYF	TGTGCCAGCAGTTACAACAGGCTCCCCTACGAGCAGTACTTC
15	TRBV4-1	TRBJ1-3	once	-	CASSPPLTGGNTIYF	TGCGCCAGCAGCCCACCCCTGACGGGGGGAAACACCATATATTTT
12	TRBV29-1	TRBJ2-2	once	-	CSVDPGTGELFF	TGCAGCGTTGATCCGGGCACCGGGGAGCTGTTTTTT
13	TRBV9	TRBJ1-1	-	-	CASSGAGGNEAFF	TGTGCCAGCAGCGGTGCAGGCGGTAATGAAGCTTTCTTT
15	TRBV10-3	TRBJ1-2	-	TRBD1	CAISSPGTDNYGYTF	TGTGCCATCAGTTCCCCCGGGACAGACAACTATGGCTACACCTTC
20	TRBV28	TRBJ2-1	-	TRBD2	CASRRMGTSGITGVSDEQFF	TGTGCCAGTCGGAGGATGGGGACTAGCGGGATAACGGGCGTTTCCGATGAGCAGTTCTTC
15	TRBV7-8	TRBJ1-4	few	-	CASSFVGGLEEKLFF	TGTGCCAGCAGCTTTGTTGGGGGGCTGGAGGAAAAACTGTTTTTT
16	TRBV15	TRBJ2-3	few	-	CATSRDGGLATDTQYF	TGTGCCACCAGCAGAGATGGAGGGCTAGCCACAGATACGCAGTATTTT
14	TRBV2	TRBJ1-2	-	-	CASTITGPLYGYTF	TGTGCCAGCACTATCACAGGGCCACTCTATGGCTACACCTTC
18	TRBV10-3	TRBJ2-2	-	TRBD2	CAISVLASGRSNTGELFF	TGTGCCATCAGTGTACTGGCTAGCGGGAGGTCGAACACCGGGGAGCTGTTTTTT
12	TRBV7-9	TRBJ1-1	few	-	CASSPGSAEAFF	TGTGCCAGCAGCCCAGGGTCGGCTGAAGCTTTCTTT
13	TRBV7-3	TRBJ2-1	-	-	CASSLDTYNEQFF	TGTGCCAGCAGCTTGGACACTTACAATGAGCAGTTCTTC
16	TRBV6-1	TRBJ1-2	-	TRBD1	CASSEVVQGDYYGYTF	TGTGCCAGCAGTGAAGTAGTACAGGGGGATTACTATGGCTACACCTTC
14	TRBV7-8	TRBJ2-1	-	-	CASSSPGRVNEQFF	TGTGCCAGCAGCTCTCCGGGACGGGTGAATGAGCAGTTCTTC
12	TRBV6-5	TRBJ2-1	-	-	CASSTWGNEQFF	TGTGCCAGCAGCACTTGGGGCAATGAGCAGTTCTTC
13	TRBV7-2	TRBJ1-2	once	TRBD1	CASSYMTGTGYTF	TGTGCCAGCAGTTATATGACAGGGACCGGCTACACCTTC
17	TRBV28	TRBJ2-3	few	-	CASSLPLTGTSTDTQYF	TGTGCCAGCAGTCTGCCCCTAACCGGGACTAGCACAGATACGCAGTATTTT
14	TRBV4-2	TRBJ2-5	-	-	CASSQAPIQETQYF	TGTGCCAGCAGCCAAGCCCCCATACAAGAGACCCAGTACTTC
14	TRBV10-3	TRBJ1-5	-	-	CAISEGGYNQPQHF	TGTGCCATCAGTGAGGGGGGCTACAATCAGCCCCAGCATTTT
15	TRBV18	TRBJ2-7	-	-	CASSPPGTPIYEQYF	TGTGCCAGCTCACCACCTGGGACACCAATCTACGAGCAGTACTTC
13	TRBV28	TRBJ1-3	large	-	CASSGAWGNTIYF	TGTGCCAGCAGCGGGGCGTGGGGAAACACCATATATTTT
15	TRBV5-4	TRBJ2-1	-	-	CASSLMTGLYNEQFF	TGTGCCAGCAGCCTGATGACAGGATTATACAATGAGCAGTTCTTC
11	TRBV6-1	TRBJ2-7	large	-	CAGISGYEQYF	TGTGCCGGGATTAGCGGCTACGAGCAGTACTTC
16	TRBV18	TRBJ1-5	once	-	CASSPEIQDGDQPQHF	TGTGCCAGCTCACCCGAGATCCAGGACGGAGATCAGCCCCAGCATTTT
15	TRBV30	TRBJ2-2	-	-	CAWMGIGGNTGELFF	TGTGCCTGGATGGGGATTGGGGGGAACACCGGGGAGCTGTTTTTT
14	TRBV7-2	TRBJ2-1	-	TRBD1	CASSQDRAVDEQFF	TGTGCCAGCAGCCAGGACAGGGCAGTAGATGAGCAGTTCTTC
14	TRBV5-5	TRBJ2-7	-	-	CASSLYQRAEEQYF	TGTGCCAGCAGCTTGTACCAACGCGCGGAAGAGCAGTACTTC
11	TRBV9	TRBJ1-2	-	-	CASSRAYGYTF	TGTGCCAGCAGCCGGGCTTATGGCTACACCTTC